Here is one TCR beta chain with its context. The data are from a study of blood T cell repertoires in COVID-19. TCRdb's copy holds only in-frame clones and misses some; the assay was immunoSEQ multiplex PCR. The sample consists of fewer than 350,000 clones, around 90% of them appearing once. With V trimmed by 2 bases and J by 4 bases, 9 bases remained unmatched. This CDR3 is 16 amino acids long. CDR1 is SGDLS, CDR2 YYNGEE, per germline. The chain employs TRBV9 and TRBJ2-5, with TRBD1 identical over 9 bases. The receptor's source is a woman aged 25 to 39 with COVID-19, enrolled during active disease. Sequencing was carried out using peripheral blood. The DNA for the CDR3 is TGTGCCAGCAGCGTCGCCGGGACAGGGACTTCAGAGACCCAGTACTTC. Protein product: CASSVAGTGTSETQYF.